This is a list of T cell receptor beta chains from one sample in a study of PD-1 blockade in mismatch repair-deficient tumors. This table comes from immunoSEQ multiplex PCR, and its TCRdb copy is limited to in-frame clones, with some not included. The table records approximately 38,000 clones, roughly 81% of them present only once. This sample comprised peripheral blood, obtained around 76 weeks after starting pembrolizumab. Receptors were obtained from an adult with mismatch repair-deficient cancer. The CDR3 runs from the conserved cysteine through the conserved F or W. The order of the fields is V gene, J gene, D gene, clone size, CDR3 protein, CDR3 DNA. A D gene is named only where the DNA matches it firmly. Size tells how often a clone was seen (once, few, many) or the class of an expanded clone, and some rows leave it out.

TRBV7-5	TRBJ2-5	NA	NA	CARSLLEETQYF	TGTGCCAGAAGCTTACTAGAAGAGACCCAGTACTTC
TRBV7-8	TRBJ1-5	TRBD1	NA	CASSLGETGSQPQHF	TGTGCCAGCAGCTTAGGGGAGACAGGGAGTCAGCCCCAGCATTTT
TRBV19	TRBJ1-2	NA	NA	CASSFDLTGYGYTF	TGTGCCAGTAGTTTTGACCTTACGGGCTATGGCTACACCTTC
TRBV9	TRBJ1-2	NA	NA	CASSVAGGAKSGGYTF	TGTGCCAGCAGCGTAGCGGGGGGGGCGAAAAGTGGTGGCTACACCTTC
TRBV5-1	TRBJ1-2	NA	few	CASSLAMLGYGYTF	TGCGCCAGCAGCTTGGCCATGCTGGGCTATGGCTACACCTTC
TRBV7-9	TRBJ1-1	NA	NA	CASSLVNTEAFF	TGTGCCAGCAGCTTGGTGAACACTGAAGCTTTCTTT
TRBV9	TRBJ2-5	TRBD1	NA	CASTLTGELGETQYF	TGTGCCAGCACCCTGACAGGGGAACTGGGGGAGACCCAGTACTTC
TRBV20-1	TRBJ2-1	NA	once	CSAGEQFF	TGCAGTGCGGGGGAGCAGTTCTTC
TRBV5-4	TRBJ2-7	NA	once	CASSFEGFTEQYF	TGTGCCAGCAGCTTTGAAGGCTTCACCGAGCAGTACTTC
TRBV6-1	TRBJ1-1	NA	NA	CASSEIGLTEEAFF	TGTGCCAGCAGTGAAATCGGGCTGACAGAGGAAGCTTTCTTT
TRBV10-2	TRBJ2-2	NA	NA	CASSEATGELFF	TGCGCCAGCAGTGAGGCCACCGGGGAGCTGTTTTTT